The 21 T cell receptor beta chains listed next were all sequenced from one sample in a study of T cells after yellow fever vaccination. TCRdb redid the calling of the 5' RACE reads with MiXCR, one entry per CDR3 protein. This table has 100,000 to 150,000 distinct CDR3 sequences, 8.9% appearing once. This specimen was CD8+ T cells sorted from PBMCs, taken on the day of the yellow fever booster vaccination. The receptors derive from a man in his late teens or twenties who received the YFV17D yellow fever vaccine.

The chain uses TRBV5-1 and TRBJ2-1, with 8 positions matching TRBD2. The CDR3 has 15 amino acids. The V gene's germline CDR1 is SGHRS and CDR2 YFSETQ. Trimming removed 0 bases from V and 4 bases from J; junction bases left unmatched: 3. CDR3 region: CASSLVVAGYNEQFF. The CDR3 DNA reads TGCGCCAGCAGCTTGGTGGTAGCGGGGTACAATGAGCAGTTCTTC.

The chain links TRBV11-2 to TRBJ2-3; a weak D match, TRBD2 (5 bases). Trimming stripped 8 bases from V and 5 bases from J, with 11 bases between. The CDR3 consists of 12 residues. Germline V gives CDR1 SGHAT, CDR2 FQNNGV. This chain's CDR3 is CASRRVGDTQYF. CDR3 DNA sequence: TGTGCCAGCCGGCGGGTAGGAGATACGCAGTATTTT.

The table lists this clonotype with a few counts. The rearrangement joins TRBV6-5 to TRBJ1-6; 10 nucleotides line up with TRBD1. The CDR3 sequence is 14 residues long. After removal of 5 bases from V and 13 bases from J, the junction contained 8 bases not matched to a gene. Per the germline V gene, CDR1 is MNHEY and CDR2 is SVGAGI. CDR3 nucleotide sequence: TGTGCCAGCAGTGAGAGACAGGGGGCGAAGCCCCTCCACTTT. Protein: CASSERQGAKPLHF.

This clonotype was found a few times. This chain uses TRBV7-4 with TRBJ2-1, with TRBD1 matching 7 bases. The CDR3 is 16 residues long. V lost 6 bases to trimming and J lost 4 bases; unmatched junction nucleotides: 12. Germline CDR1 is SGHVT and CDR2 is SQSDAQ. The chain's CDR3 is CASRPPGQLPYNEQFF. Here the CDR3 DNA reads TGTGCCAGCAGACCTCCGGGACAGCTTCCATACAATGAGCAGTTCTTC.

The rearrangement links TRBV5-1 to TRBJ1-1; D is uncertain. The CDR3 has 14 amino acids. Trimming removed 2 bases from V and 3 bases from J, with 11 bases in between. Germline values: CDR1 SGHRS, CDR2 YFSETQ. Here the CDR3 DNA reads TGCGCCAGCAGCTTAAGTTACGGGGACACTGAAGCTTTCTTT. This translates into CASSLSYGDTEAFF.

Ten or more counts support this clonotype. In DNA form, the CDR3 reads TGCGCCAGCAGCCTCCGCGGGGGAAACACAGATACGCAGTATTTT. It is translated as CASSLRGGNTDTQYF. V is TRBV4-1 and J is TRBJ2-3, with 7 bases fitting TRBD2. Germline CDR1 and CDR2: MGHRA and YSYEKL. The CDR3 consists of 15 residues. J gave up 2 bases and V 4 bases, and 6 bases lay outside the gene matches.

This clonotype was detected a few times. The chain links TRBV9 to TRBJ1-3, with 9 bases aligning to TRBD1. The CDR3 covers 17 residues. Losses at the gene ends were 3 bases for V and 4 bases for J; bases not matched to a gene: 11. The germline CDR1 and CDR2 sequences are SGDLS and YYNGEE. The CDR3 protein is CASSAGGGQGVGNTIYF. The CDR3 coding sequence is TGTGCCAGCAGCGCCGGTGGGGGACAGGGTGTAGGAAACACCATATATTTT.

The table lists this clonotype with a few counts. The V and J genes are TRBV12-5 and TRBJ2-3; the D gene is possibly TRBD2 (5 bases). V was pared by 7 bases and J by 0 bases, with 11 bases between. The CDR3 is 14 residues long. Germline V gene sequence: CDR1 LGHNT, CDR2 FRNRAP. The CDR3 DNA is TGTGCTAGTGTACCAGCGGCCAGCACAGATACGCAGTATTTT. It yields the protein CASVPAASTDTQYF.

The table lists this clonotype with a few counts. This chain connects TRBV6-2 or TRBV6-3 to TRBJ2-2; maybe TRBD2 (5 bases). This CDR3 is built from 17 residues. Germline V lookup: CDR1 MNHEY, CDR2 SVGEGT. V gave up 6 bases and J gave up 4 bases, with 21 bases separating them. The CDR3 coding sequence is TGTGCCAGCAGAGACCCGACTACTGAGAAGGGCACCGGGGAGCTGTTTTTT. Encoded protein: CASRDPTTEKGTGELFF.

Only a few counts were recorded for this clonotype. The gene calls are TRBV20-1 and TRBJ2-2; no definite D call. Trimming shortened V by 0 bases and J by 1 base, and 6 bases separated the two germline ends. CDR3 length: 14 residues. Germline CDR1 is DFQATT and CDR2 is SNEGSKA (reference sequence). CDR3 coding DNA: TGCAGTGCTAGAGACATAAAGAACACCGGGGAGCTGTTTTTT. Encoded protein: CSARDIKNTGELFF.

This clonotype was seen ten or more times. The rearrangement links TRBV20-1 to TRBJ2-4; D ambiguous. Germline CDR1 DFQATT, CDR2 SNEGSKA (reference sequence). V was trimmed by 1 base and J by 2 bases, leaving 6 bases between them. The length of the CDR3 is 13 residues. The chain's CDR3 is CSARGATKNIQYF. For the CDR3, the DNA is TGCAGTGCTAGAGGAGCCACCAAAAACATTCAGTACTTC.

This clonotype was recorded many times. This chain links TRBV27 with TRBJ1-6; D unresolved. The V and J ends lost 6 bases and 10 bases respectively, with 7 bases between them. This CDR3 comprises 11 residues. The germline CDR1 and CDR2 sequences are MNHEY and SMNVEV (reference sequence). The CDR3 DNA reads TGTGCCAGCAGCGGTGGGTCACCCCTCCACTTT. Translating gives CASSGGSPLHF.

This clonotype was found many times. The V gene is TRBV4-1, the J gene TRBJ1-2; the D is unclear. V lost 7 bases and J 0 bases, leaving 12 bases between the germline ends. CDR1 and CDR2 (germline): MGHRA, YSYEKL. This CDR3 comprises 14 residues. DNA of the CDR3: TGCGCCAGCACGACGAGGGTTGCTAACTATGGCTACACCTTC. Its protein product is CASTTRVANYGYTF.

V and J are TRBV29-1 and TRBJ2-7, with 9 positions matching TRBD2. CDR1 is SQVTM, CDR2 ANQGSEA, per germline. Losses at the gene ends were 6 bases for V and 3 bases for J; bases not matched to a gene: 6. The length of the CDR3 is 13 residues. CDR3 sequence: CSVRLAAYYEQYF. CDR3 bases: TGCAGCGTAAGACTAGCGGCTTACTACGAGCAGTACTTC.

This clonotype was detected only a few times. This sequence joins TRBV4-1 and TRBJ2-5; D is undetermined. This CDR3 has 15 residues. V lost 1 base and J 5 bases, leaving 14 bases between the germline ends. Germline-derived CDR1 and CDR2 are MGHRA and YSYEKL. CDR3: CASSQGPKVGETQYF. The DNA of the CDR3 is TGCGCCAGCAGCCAAGGGCCCAAGGTTGGCGAGACCCAGTACTTC.

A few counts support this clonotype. CDR3 protein: CASRPSGLMNTGELFF. DNA of the CDR3: TGTGCCAGCAGACCCTCGGGACTGATGAACACCGGGGAGCTGTTTTTT. The chain uses TRBV12-3 or TRBV12-4 and TRBJ2-2, with D perhaps TRBD2 (6 bases). The CDR3 sequence is 16 residues long. V lost 6 bases to trimming and J lost 1 base, with 15 bases between them.

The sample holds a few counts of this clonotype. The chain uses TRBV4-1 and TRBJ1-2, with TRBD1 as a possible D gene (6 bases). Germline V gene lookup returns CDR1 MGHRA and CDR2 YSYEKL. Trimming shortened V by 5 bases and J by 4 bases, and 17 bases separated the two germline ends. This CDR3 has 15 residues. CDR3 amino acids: CASSSGQGPRYGYTF. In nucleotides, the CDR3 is TGCGCCAGCAGCTCGGGACAAGGGCCACGCTATGGCTACACCTTC.

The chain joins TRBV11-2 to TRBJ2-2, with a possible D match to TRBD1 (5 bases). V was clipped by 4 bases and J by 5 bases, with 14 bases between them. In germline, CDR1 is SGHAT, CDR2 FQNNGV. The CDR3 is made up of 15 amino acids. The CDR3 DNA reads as TGTGCCAGCAGCTCCAGGGAAGGACGGACCGGGGAGCTGTTTTTT. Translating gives CASSSREGRTGELFF.

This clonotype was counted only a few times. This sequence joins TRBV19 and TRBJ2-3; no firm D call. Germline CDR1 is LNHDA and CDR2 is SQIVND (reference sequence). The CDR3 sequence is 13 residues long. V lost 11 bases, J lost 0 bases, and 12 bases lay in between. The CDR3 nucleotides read TGTGCCTGCTCACGGAGAAGCACAGATACGCAGTATTTT. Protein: CACSRRSTDTQYF.

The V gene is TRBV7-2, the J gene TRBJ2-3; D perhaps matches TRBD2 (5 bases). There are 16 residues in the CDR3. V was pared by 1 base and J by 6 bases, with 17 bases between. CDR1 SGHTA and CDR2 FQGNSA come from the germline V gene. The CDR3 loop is CASSLERKGARDTQYF. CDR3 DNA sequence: TGTGCCAGCAGCTTAGAGCGGAAGGGTGCCAGGGATACGCAGTATTTT.

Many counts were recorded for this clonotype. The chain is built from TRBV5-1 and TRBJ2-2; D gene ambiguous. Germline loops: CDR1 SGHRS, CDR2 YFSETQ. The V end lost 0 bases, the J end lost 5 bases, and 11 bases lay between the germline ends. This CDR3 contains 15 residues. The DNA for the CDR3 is TGCGCCAGCAGCTTGGCCCTTGGGCAAACCGGGGAGCTGTTTTTT. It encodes CASSLALGQTGELFF.